This TCR beta chain stems from a study of blood T cell repertoires in COVID-19 (TCRdb year 2020). In the study overall: Samples covering the acute and convalescent phases of COVID-19 were provided by collaborators in the United States, Italy and Spain. The prospective study material was composed of cDNA or gDNA derived from T cells, B-cell-depleted T cells, or PBMCs. Subjects who had been exposed to COVID-19, were actively infected with it, or had recovered from it provided the deeply sampled blood TCRbeta repertoires that made up the dataset. The repertoires were made available in a free public database intended to serve as a resource for research on the immune response to SARS-CoV-2. Samples came from the ongoing ImmuneRACE study (first 160 participants) plus 1,254 subjects from 6 global collaborators. A de-identified subject ID, COVID-19 status, age in years and sex were almost always included in the sample metadata. HLA class I and class II types, where available, came from metadata supplied by the sample provider rather than from assay-based typing.

The paper's findings and limits, for the study overall: The quantity of clinical and demographic metadata differed by source and by participant and was supplied without curation.

Notes on this clone: Its antigen is not yet known. There are no base qualities to consult, and no much larger clone falls within one base.

TCRbeta CDR3 regions were amplified from genomic DNA using the immunoSEQ Assay, a bias-controlled multiplex PCR. On the authors' methods: Within the assay, amplification of reference gene primers was used to estimate how many nucleated cells each sample contained. To quantify the absolute abundance of each unique TCRbeta CDR3 rearrangement, sequence reads were collapsed and filtered. For each sample, productive Simpson clonality was calculated by taking the square root of Simpson's diversity index across productive rearrangements. TCRdb carries this immuneACCESS record with in-frame sequences only. Its versions omit some clonotypes, under half of them owing to an unresolved V gene in the studies checked, with the rest unexplained. V and J calls plus clone size are reproduced from that table; the DNA served to infer D and trimming. The sample has some 150,000 clones on record, roughly nine tenths of them singletons. Clones ranked in the top ten supply about 15% of the sample.

The germline V end is reduced by 0 bases and the J end by 5 bases; junction bases left unmatched: 15. The cysteine opens and the phenylalanine closes a CDR3 of 17 amino acids. CDR3 DNA only is kept here, 51 bases in frame from base 1. The germline V gene (reference sequence) provides CDR1 GTSNPN and CDR2 SVGIG. Each collaborating institution followed its own protocols to collect whole blood in K2EDTA tubes. For TCRbeta analysis, collaborators shipped samples as frozen whole blood, isolated PBMCs, or DNA extracted from either of those sample types. This clonotype was obtained from a middle-aged woman with acute or convalescent COVID-19. In this chain, TRBV30 is recombined with TRBJ2-7, and 8 junction bases match TRBD2. The sequenced sample was peripheral blood. The DNA sequence is given as TGTGCCTGGAGTGTCCGGGGCCTAGCGGCGGGGGGAAACGAGCAGTACTTC. Translated, it reads CAWSVRGLAAGGNEQYF.